This T cell receptor (beta chain) originates from a study of blood T cell repertoires in COVID-19. Study context: Some COVID-19 samples were acute and others convalescent; all came from the United States, Italy and Spain. T cells, B-cell-depleted T cells, or PBMCs supplied cDNA or gDNA.

Original analysis: For nucleated cells, counts were estimated from reference gene primer amplification. This table comes from immunoSEQ multiplex PCR, and its TCRdb copy is limited to in-frame clones, with some not included. For V, J and clone size, that table is used; D and trimming come from the DNA. The data hold about 210,000 clones, with 84% observed a single time. The germline CDR1 and CDR2 sequences are MDHEN and SYDVKM. The ends lost 5 bases at V and 7 bases at J; junction bases unmatched: 11. CDR3 length equals 14 residues. Sequencing was carried out using peripheral blood. The chain links TRBV28 to TRBJ2-7; 7 bases match TRBD1. This TCR was recovered from a woman aged 50 to 60 with active or convalescent COVID-19. CDR3: CASSPPEGAGEQYF. The CDR3 region has the DNA TGTGCCAGCAGTCCCCCCGAGGGGGCAGGGGAGCAGTACTTC.